A single sample is the source of the 27 T cell receptor beta chains below, sequenced in a study of OX40 agonist ivuxolimab in advanced cancers. Sequenced by immunoSEQ multiplex PCR; TCRdb stores in-frame clones only, minus some. Of tens of thousands of clones in the sample, about 82% were seen once. Here the sequenced sample was CD4+ or CD8+ T cells sorted from blood, taken in a trial of the OX40 agonist ivuxolimab. Every receptor here comes from an adult with an advanced solid tumor such as melanoma, head and neck, liver or kidney cancer.

The gene calls are TRBV29-1 and TRBJ1-2; no clear D. This CDR3 has 10 amino acids. Germline V CDR1 and CDR2: SQVTM, ANQGSEA. Trimming removed 3 bases from V and 4 bases from J, with 3 bases in between. The CDR3 loop reads CSVEGYGYTF. CDR3 coding DNA: TGCAGCGTTGAGGGCTATGGCTACACCTTC.

The genes are TRBV4-1 and TRBJ2-1; possible D gene TRBD2, 7 bases. The CDR3 has 15 amino acids. Looked up from germline, CDR1 is MGHRA and CDR2 is YSYEKL. V was trimmed by 6 bases and J by 4 bases, leaving 16 bases between them. CDR3 DNA sequence: TGCGCCAGCAGTCGTGGACTAGGGGGATACAATGAGCAGTTCTTC. Its protein product is CASSRGLGGYNEQFF.

V usage is TRBV4-2 and J usage is TRBJ1-2; 7 bases map to TRBD1. The junction had 8 bases not matched to a gene; V was cut back by 3 bases and J by 1 base. The CDR3 totals 16 residues. The germline gives CDR1 LGHNA, CDR2 YNFKEQ. Here the CDR3 reads CASSHTQGEVNYGYTF. The DNA of the CDR3 is TGTGCCAGCAGCCACACTCAGGGGGAGGTTAACTATGGCTACACCTTC.

The V call is TRBV30, the J call TRBJ1-2; TRBD1 might be the D (5 bases). This CDR3 has 12 residues. Germline lookup yields CDR1 GTSNPN and CDR2 SVGIG (reference sequence). V shed 0 bases and J shed 6 bases, with 8 bases lying between them. DNA for the CDR3: TGTGCCTGGAGTGTACCAGGGCATGGCTACACCTTC. Translation: CAWSVPGHGYTF.

CDR3 sequence (DNA): TGCAGCGAACGAGGGCACCCAGGGGGCACAGATACGCAGTATTTT. Its protein product is CSERGHPGGTDTQYF. The chain combines TRBV29-1 with TRBJ2-3; a possible D gene is TRBD1 (6 bases). CDR1 is SQVTM and CDR2 is ANQGSEA in the germline V gene. The CDR3 length is 15 residues. Trimming took 7 bases from V and 1 from J, leaving 18 bases between them.

The rearrangement uses TRBV5-4 and TRBJ2-1, with D hard to call. The CDR3 extends over 15 amino acids. Germline-derived CDR1 and CDR2 are SGHNT and YYREEE (reference sequence). V lost 4 bases and J 4 bases, leaving 15 bases between the germline ends. The CDR3 spells CASSKDPGPYNEQFF. The DNA for the CDR3 is TGTGCCAGCAGCAAAGACCCGGGCCCATACAATGAGCAGTTCTTC.

This clone was seen a handful of times. The chain couples TRBV2 to TRBJ2-7; D is unclear. V shed 1 base and J shed 6 bases, with 10 bases lying between them. Looked up from germline, CDR1 is SNHLY and CDR2 is FYNNEI. The CDR3 covers 13 residues. The CDR3 DNA reads as TGTGCCAGCAGTGAAGAATGGGAAAGCGAGCAGTACGTC. Its protein product is CASSEEWESEQYV.

As to this clone: Other nucleotide sequences from this sample produce the same CDR3. The rearrangement joins TRBV9 to TRBJ1-3; no clear D gene. CDR3 length equals 12 residues. Germline CDR1 and CDR2: SGDLS and YYNGEE. V was pared by 3 bases and J by 3 bases, with 4 bases between. This CDR3 is CASSEYGNTIYF. In DNA, the CDR3 is TGTGCCAGCAGCGAATATGGAAACACCATATATTTT.

The rearrangement uses TRBV27 and TRBJ1-1; the D gene is possibly TRBD1 (5 bases). CDR1 and CDR2 (germline): MNHEY, SMNVEV (reference sequence). V lost 4 bases, J lost 1 base, and 7 bases lay in between. CDR3 size: 13 residues. The CDR3 protein is CASSYRPNTEAFF. CDR3 DNA sequence: TGTGCCAGCAGTTACAGGCCGAACACTGAAGCTTTCTTT.

CDR3 DNA sequence: TGCGCCAGCAGCCCGGGACTCCTGAACACTGAAGCTTTCTTT. Its translation: CASSPGLLNTEAFF. The chain recombines TRBV5-1 with TRBJ1-1; a possible D gene is TRBD1 (5 bases). This CDR3 has 14 residues. Germline CDR1 reads SGHRS; CDR2 reads YFSETQ. V shed 4 bases and J shed 0 bases, with 10 bases lying between them.

Ten or more counts support this clone. The V call is TRBV5-5, the J call TRBJ2-5; 13 bases are shared with TRBD2. The CDR3 sequence is 16 residues long. The germline gives CDR1 SGHKS, CDR2 YYEKEE (reference sequence). V was pared by 0 bases and J by 5 bases, with 4 bases of the junction left unmatched. The CDR3 DNA reads as TGTGCCAGCAGCTTGGAACTAGCGGGAGGGAGGGAGACCCAGTACTTC. It codes for CASSLELAGGRETQYF.

The chain couples TRBV6-1 to TRBJ2-1; D ambiguous. V lost 3 bases to trimming and J lost 0 bases, with 6 bases between them. Germline CDR1 and CDR2: MNHNS and SASEGT. The CDR3 totals 14 residues. The CDR3 reads CASSDWNSYNEQFF. In DNA, the CDR3 is TGTGCCAGCAGTGACTGGAACTCCTACAATGAGCAGTTCTTC.

CDR3: CASRRDTNTGELFF. The CDR3 DNA reads as TGTGCCAGCAGACGGGACACGAACACCGGGGAGCTGTTTTTT. V usage is TRBV11-3 and J usage is TRBJ2-2; TRBD1 is a possible D gene (6 bases). Germline values: CDR1 SGHNT, CDR2 YENEEA. The CDR3 has 14 residues. V was clipped by 6 bases and J by 0 bases, with 8 bases between them.

The rearrangement joins TRBV2 to TRBJ2-1; D gene unclear. The germline V gene encodes CDR1 SNHLY and CDR2 FYNNEI. The germline V and J ends were trimmed by 6 bases and 3 bases, with 15 bases remaining between them. The CDR3 length is 15 residues. The CDR3 loop reads CASRENFGHYNEQFF. The CDR3 nucleotides are TGTGCCAGCAGGGAAAACTTCGGGCACTACAATGAGCAGTTCTTC.

The chain links TRBV29-1 to TRBJ2-1, with 7 bases fitting TRBD2. There are 14 residues in the CDR3. The V segment lost 4 bases and the J segment 5 bases; nucleotides outside the gene matches: 8. Germline loops: CDR1 SQVTM, CDR2 ANQGSEA. The CDR3 region has the DNA TGCAGCGTTGTTCCGGGAGGAATAGACAATGAGCAGTTCTTC. It yields the protein CSVVPGGIDNEQFF.

The chain recombines TRBV6-4 with TRBJ2-3; D gene unclear. This CDR3 is 14 amino acids long. Per the germline V gene, CDR1 is MRHNA and CDR2 is SNTAGT. Trimming took off 2 bases at V and 2 bases at J, with 8 bases between the two ends. The CDR3 loop reads CASSDLGSTDTQYF. The DNA for the CDR3 is TGTGCCAGCAGTGACCTTGGGTCCACAGATACGCAGTATTTT.

The CDR3: CASSTATGLGETQYF. In DNA, the CDR3 is TGTGCCAGCAGCACCGCGACAGGCCTCGGGGAGACCCAGTACTTC. This rearrangement joins TRBV7-6 to TRBJ2-5; D perhaps matches TRBD1 (6 bases). Germline CDR1 is SGHVS and CDR2 is FNYEAQ. The ends were cut back, 5 bases at V and 5 bases at J, with 18 bases in the middle. CDR3 length: 15 residues.

The V gene is TRBV7-9, the J gene TRBJ1-1; D possibly corresponds to TRBD1 (5 bases). This CDR3 region has 15 residues. V shed 5 bases and J shed 4 bases, with 17 bases lying between them. Germline V lookup: CDR1 SEHNR, CDR2 FQNEAQ (reference sequence). The CDR3 loop reads CASSATGRVTTEAFF. CDR3 DNA: TGTGCCAGCAGCGCGACGGGCAGGGTGACCACTGAAGCTTTCTTT. Variable domain in full (rest from reference TRBV7-9 and TRBJ1-1): DTGVSQNPRHKITKRGQNVTFRCDPISEHNRLYWYRQTLGQGPEFLTYFQNEAQLEKSRLLSDRFSAERPKGSFSTLEIQRTEQGDSAMYLCASSATGRVTTEAFFGQGTRLTVV.

The rearrangement links TRBV19 to TRBJ2-2, with D perhaps assigned TRBD1 or TRBD2 (5 bases each). The germline gives CDR1 LNHDA, CDR2 SQIVND (reference sequence). The CDR3 totals 12 residues. Trimming pared 6 bases from V and 6 bases from J, leaving 8 bases between. The CDR3 DNA is TGTGCCAGTAGGTCGGGGCCCGGGGAGCTGTTTTTT. Protein sequence: CASRSGPGELFF.

V usage is TRBV9 and J usage is TRBJ2-3; no firm D call. CDR1 SGDLS and CDR2 YYNGEE come from the germline V gene. The V and J ends lost 3 bases and 0 bases respectively, with 5 bases between them. This CDR3 comprises 13 residues. CDR3 nucleotides: TGTGCCAGCAGCGGGCTTAGCACAGATACGCAGTATTTT. Protein: CASSGLSTDTQYF.

The chain couples TRBV9 to TRBJ2-3; no definite D call. Looked up from germline, CDR1 is SGDLS and CDR2 is YYNGEE. The CDR3 consists of 12 residues. V was cut by 0 bases and J by 6 bases, with 5 bases left in between. In nucleotides, the CDR3 is TGTGCCAGCAGCGTAGAAGGTGATACGCAGTATTTT. Its translation: CASSVEGDTQYF.

The chain couples TRBV2 to TRBJ2-6, with D tentatively TRBD2 (5 bases). The CDR3 consists of 14 residues. Germline V CDR1 and CDR2: SNHLY, FYNNEI. The V end was cut by 8 bases, the J end by 3 bases, with 11 bases between. CDR3 sequence: CASRRENGANVLTF. Written as DNA, the CDR3 is TGTGCCAGCCGTAGGGAGAATGGGGCCAACGTCCTGACTTTC.

The chain links TRBV18 to TRBJ2-2; D gene unclear. Germline CDR1 reads KGHSH; CDR2 reads LQKENI. The germline V and J ends were trimmed by 3 bases and 4 bases, with 12 bases remaining between them. CDR3 length: 15 residues. For the CDR3, the DNA is TGTGCCAGCTCACCCCTAAGTGGAAGCACCGGGGAGCTGTTTTTT. Its translation is CASSPLSGSTGELFF.

The chain carries TRBV6-5 and TRBJ2-2; tentatively, D is TRBD1 (6 bases). The CDR3 runs 15 residues. The germline V and J ends were trimmed by 8 bases and 1 base, with 14 bases remaining between them. Germline assignment: CDR1 MNHEY and CDR2 SVGAGI. CDR3 DNA sequence: TGTGCCAGCGGGGGCAATGGGTGGAACACCGGGGAGCTGTTTTTT. Its protein product is CASGGNGWNTGELFF.

CDR3 region: CASSPRGGGGSGANVLTF. CDR3 nucleotides: TGTGCCAGCTCACCTAGAGGGGGAGGAGGCTCTGGGGCCAACGTCCTGACTTTC. The V and J genes are TRBV18 and TRBJ2-6; TRBD1 or TRBD2 may be the D gene (6 bases each). This CDR3 contains 18 residues. Germline V gives CDR1 KGHSH, CDR2 LQKENI. The V and J ends lost 3 bases and 0 bases respectively, with 15 bases between them.

This rearrangement joins TRBV19 to TRBJ2-5, with D possibly matching TRBD1 (6 bases). The DNA end lines up better with TRBJ2-7; the J call may be wrong. This CDR3 contains 15 residues. Germline V gene lookup returns CDR1 LNHDA and CDR2 SQIVND (reference sequence). The CDR3: CASSVNRVPTYEQYF. CDR3 sequence (DNA): TGTGCCAGTAGTGTTAACAGGGTTCCGACCTACGAGCAGTACTTC.

CDR3 amino acids: CASSVAGQGMGTEAFF. CDR3 DNA sequence: TGTGCCAGCAGCGTAGCTGGACAGGGGATGGGCACTGAAGCTTTCTTT. The chain recombines TRBV9 with TRBJ1-1, with 9 bases fitting TRBD1. With V trimmed by 0 bases and J by 4 bases, 7 bases remained unmatched. The CDR3 has 16 amino acids. CDR1 and CDR2 from the germline V gene are SGDLS and YYNGEE.